One sample yielded the 15 T cell receptor beta chains listed below, sequenced in a study of CD8+ T cells in alopecia areata. It was cDNA, reverse transcribed from extracted RNA, that served as the sequencing template. Sequencing used immunoSEQ multiplex PCR; TCRdb keeps in-frame clones, though not all of them. The repertoire holds 130,000 to 150,000 clones, 80% to 90% seen once, with around a quarter in the top ten. Specified treatment: oral pan-JAK inhibitor, 5-10 mg twice daily. This specimen was CD8+ T cells sorted from blood, taken at week 4, from a patient treated with tofacitinib. All receptors come from a human donor with alopecia areata.

The V call is TRBV7-2, the J call TRBJ2-7; 14 bases match TRBD2. The CDR3 covers 16 residues. Germline CDR1 reads SGHTA; CDR2 reads FQGNSA. V dropped 5 bases and J dropped 2; count of bases not matched to a gene: 5. CDR3 loop: CASSVGLAGGTYEQYF. CDR3 bases: TGTGCCAGCAGCGTTGGACTAGCGGGGGGAACCTACGAGCAGTACTTC.

The J gene is TRBJ2-1, the V gene TRBV6-5; D tentatively reads TRBD1 or TRBD2 (5 bases each). CDR3 length: 12 amino acids. V gave up 7 bases and J gave up 10 bases, with 14 bases separating them. Germline CDR1 is MNHEY and CDR2 is SVGAGI. The CDR3 protein is CASTSTGAEQFF. CDR3 bases: TGTGCCAGCACCTCCACCGGGGCGGAGCAGTTCTTC.

The V gene is TRBV6-5, the J gene TRBJ2-1; D possibly uses TRBD1 or TRBD2 (5 bases each). In germline, CDR1 is MNHEY, CDR2 SVGAGI. V was trimmed by 2 bases and J by 0 bases, leaving 8 bases between them. This CDR3 comprises 15 residues. This CDR3 is CASSYAGSSYNEQFF. In DNA form, the CDR3 reads TGTGCCAGCAGTTACGCAGGGAGCTCCTACAATGAGCAGTTCTTC.

This clone came up a few times. The chain links TRBV6-5 to TRBJ2-5, with 9 bases identical to TRBD1. Judging by the DNA end, TRBJ2-7 fits better; the J call may be wrong. This CDR3 is 14 amino acids long. Germline V gene lookup returns CDR1 MNHEY and CDR2 SVGAGI. CDR3 DNA: TGTGCCAGCAGCCCCGGGACAGGGAGATACGAGCAGTACTTC. Translation gives CASSPGTGRYEQYF.

The rearrangement links TRBV29-1 to TRBJ2-7, with TRBD2 matching over 10 bases. Germline-derived CDR1 and CDR2 are SQVTM and ANQGSEA. V shed 5 bases, J shed 5 bases, and the junction held 9 bases outside the gene matches. This CDR3 comprises 14 residues. The CDR3 loop is CSVPLAGAPHEQYF. CDR3 DNA: TGCAGCGTTCCTCTAGCGGGGGCCCCCCACGAGCAGTACTTC.

This chain joins TRBV7-9 and TRBJ2-5, with D perhaps matching TRBD2 (5 bases). The CDR3 spans 13 residues. Germline assignment: CDR1 SEHNR and CDR2 FQNEAQ (reference sequence). V shed 5 bases and J shed 3 bases, with 10 bases lying between them. As DNA, the CDR3 is TGTGCCAGCAGCCTAGGACTCGAAGAGACCCAGTACTTC. Protein sequence: CASSLGLEETQYF.

The V and J genes are TRBV18 and TRBJ2-6, with D tentatively TRBD1 (5 bases). The germline V gene encodes CDR1 KGHSH and CDR2 LQKENI. CDR3 length equals 16 residues. With 2 bases removed from V and 0 bases from J, the gap between germline ends came to 8 bases. CDR3 amino acids: CASSPTGFSGANVLTF. The CDR3 DNA sequence: TGTGCCAGCTCACCAACAGGCTTCTCTGGGGCCAACGTCCTGACTTTC.

This chain connects TRBV4-1 to TRBJ1-4; no clear D. CDR1 and CDR2 from the germline V gene are MGHRA and YSYEKL. Trimming removed 3 bases at V and 3 bases at J, with 8 bases between. The CDR3 totals 14 residues. CDR3 in amino acids: CASSHEASNEKLFF. The CDR3 region has the DNA TGCGCCAGCAGCCATGAGGCATCTAATGAAAAACTGTTTTTT.

This clone was seen once. The chain carries TRBV19 and TRBJ2-3; D is ambiguous. The CDR3 has 16 residues. From germline, CDR1 is LNHDA and CDR2 SQIVND (reference sequence). The ends were cut back, 3 bases at V and 0 bases at J, with 13 bases in the middle. The CDR3 nucleotides read TGTGCCAGTAGTATTGGTTGGCCTACTAGCACAGATACGCAGTATTTT. It codes for CASSIGWPTSTDTQYF.

The chain combines TRBV5-5 with TRBJ2-7, with 7 bases identical to TRBD1. Trimming removed 0 bases from V and 5 bases from J; junction bases left unmatched: 2. The germline V gene encodes CDR1 SGHKS and CDR2 YYEKEE (reference sequence). The CDR3 spans 13 residues. CDR3 nucleotide sequence: TGTGCCAGCAGCTTGGGACAGGGAAACGAGCAGTACTTC. Amino acid sequence: CASSLGQGNEQYF.

The chain recombines TRBV23-1 with TRBJ2-3; 14 positions match TRBD2. TRBV23-1 is labeled an ORF, and its function is uncertain. CDR3 length: 18 amino acids. V lost 7 bases, J lost 2 bases, and 11 bases stayed unmatched. The CDR3 is CASNPGLAGEGSTDTQYF. CDR3 in DNA: TGCGCCAGCAATCCGGGACTAGCGGGGGAAGGGTCCACAGATACGCAGTATTTT.

This chain joins TRBV2 and TRBJ1-3; D unclear. With 0 bases removed from V and 3 bases from J, the gap between germline ends came to 15 bases. The V gene's germline CDR1 is SNHLY and CDR2 FYNNEI. This CDR3 spans 17 amino acids. Here the CDR3 DNA reads TGTGCCAGCAGTGAAGCTCGGGCCTCCGAGGGTGGAAACACCATATATTTT. Translated, it gives CASSEARASEGGNTIYF.

CDR3 nucleotide sequence: TGTGCTAGTGATACGACAGGGTCACTCAATGAGCAGTTCTTC. It specifies CASDTTGSLNEQFF. The chain combines TRBV12-5 with TRBJ2-1; 7 nucleotides match TRBD1. V lost 7 bases and J lost 6; bases outside the gene matches: 9. The CDR3 runs 14 residues. Germline lookup yields CDR1 LGHNT and CDR2 FRNRAP.

V usage is TRBV14 and J usage is TRBJ1-2, with D unresolved. CDR3 length: 15 residues. Germline V lookup: CDR1 SGHDN, CDR2 FVKESK. V gave up 0 bases and J gave up 6 bases, with 14 bases separating them. The DNA for the CDR3 is TGTGCCAGCAGCCAAGAGAGCATCAAGTTAGATGGCTACACCTTC. Translation: CASSQESIKLDGYTF.

The chain employs TRBV12-5 and TRBJ2-3; D is perhaps TRBD1 (5 bases). Trimming left V 0 bases short and J 2 bases short, with 6 bases between. Germline V gives CDR1 LGHNT, CDR2 FRNRAP. The CDR3 spans 14 residues. This CDR3 is CASGLVGATDTQYF. The CDR3 DNA follows: TGTGCTAGTGGTTTGGTAGGGGCCACAGATACGCAGTATTTT.